In its sample, the clone carrying this TCR beta chain was seen many times. This CDR3 has 15 amino acids. With 7 bases clipped from V and 6 bases from J, the junction kept 9 bases outside the gene matches. Germline V gene lookup returns CDR1 SGHNT and CDR2 YYREEE (reference sequence). This sample is part of a study of early T cells in non-severe SARS-CoV-2 infection. TCRdb processed the 5' RACE reads anew with MiXCR; each CDR3 protein has one entry. This repertoire shows tens of thousands of distinct CDR3 sequences, less than 9.5% found once; its top ten account for less than 5%. The sequencing input was whole blood. The chain employs TRBV5-4 and TRBJ2-3; 12 bases are shared with TRBD2. This sequence was found in an adult who was a healthcare worker with PCR-confirmed SARS-CoV-2 infection or an uninfected control (not recorded which). The CDR3 DNA follows: TGTGCCAGCGGACGACTAACTAGCGGGAGGGATACGCAGTATTTT. Protein sequence: CASGRLTSGRDTQYF.